These T cell receptor beta chains were read from a single sample in a study of T cell repertoires in cytomegalovirus infection. TCRdb re-derived calls from the reads in MiXCR, one entry per CDR3 protein. Here the sample spans 250,000 to 300,000 distinct CDR3 sequences, less than 9.5% being singletons. Sequenced input: PBMCs. These receptors were collected from a human donor in good health (CMV status not recorded). Some clones in this sample may be carry-over from other donors' samples. Each CDR3 is given with its conserved first and last residue. The order of the fields is clone size, J gene, D gene, V gene, CDR3 DNA, CDR3 protein. D genes are given only for firm matches. Where a row states a size, it is once, few, many or the class of an expanded clone; other rows omit it.

clone_size: many
j_call: TRBJ2-1
d_call: NA
v_call: TRBV7-6
cdr3_nt: TGTGCCAGCACTGTACTGCCTAACAATGAGCAGTTCTTC
cdr3_aa: CASTVLPNNEQFF

clone_size: NA
j_call: TRBJ1-1
d_call: NA
v_call: TRBV12-3/TRBV12-4
cdr3_nt: TGTGCCAGCGTGCGGGACGGCTACACTGAAGCTTTCTTT
cdr3_aa: CASVRDGYTEAFF

clone_size: many
j_call: TRBJ2-2
d_call: NA
v_call: TRBV7-2
cdr3_nt: TGTGCCAGCAGCTACGGGCCCAACACCGGGGAGCTGTTTTTT
cdr3_aa: CASSYGPNTGELFF

clone_size: few
j_call: TRBJ1-1
d_call: NA
v_call: TRBV20-1
cdr3_nt: TGCAGTGCTAGAGATTCAGTACGTATGAACACTGAAGCTTTCTTT
cdr3_aa: CSARDSVRMNTEAFF

clone_size: many
j_call: TRBJ2-5
d_call: NA
v_call: TRBV5-6
cdr3_nt: TGTGCCAGCAGCTTCTGGAGGCCCGGGACCCAAGAGACCCAGTACTTC
cdr3_aa: CASSFWRPGTQETQYF

clone_size: many
j_call: TRBJ2-5
d_call: TRBD1
v_call: TRBV7-2
cdr3_nt: TGTGCCAGCAGCTCCCAGACAGGGGGGCAGACCCAGTACTTC
cdr3_aa: CASSSQTGGQTQYF

clone_size: few
j_call: TRBJ1-6
d_call: NA
v_call: TRBV3-1
cdr3_nt: TGTGCCAGCAGCCAAGGCACGAGGAATTCACCCCTCCACTTT
cdr3_aa: CASSQGTRNSPLHF

clone_size: once
j_call: TRBJ1-2
d_call: NA
v_call: TRBV30
cdr3_nt: TGTGCCTGGACCCCACAAAGTTTGGTTTGGGGCTACACCTTC
cdr3_aa: CAWTPQSLVWGYTF

clone_size: NA
j_call: TRBJ1-1
d_call: NA
v_call: TRBV29-1
cdr3_nt: TGCAGCGTTAGACCGGCAGGAGTGAACACTGAAGCTTTCTTT
cdr3_aa: CSVRPAGVNTEAFF

clone_size: few
j_call: TRBJ2-7
d_call: NA
v_call: TRBV2
cdr3_nt: TGTGCCAGCAGTGAAATTATGGGACTGGGGGCTTACGAGCAGTACTTC
cdr3_aa: CASSEIMGLGAYEQYF